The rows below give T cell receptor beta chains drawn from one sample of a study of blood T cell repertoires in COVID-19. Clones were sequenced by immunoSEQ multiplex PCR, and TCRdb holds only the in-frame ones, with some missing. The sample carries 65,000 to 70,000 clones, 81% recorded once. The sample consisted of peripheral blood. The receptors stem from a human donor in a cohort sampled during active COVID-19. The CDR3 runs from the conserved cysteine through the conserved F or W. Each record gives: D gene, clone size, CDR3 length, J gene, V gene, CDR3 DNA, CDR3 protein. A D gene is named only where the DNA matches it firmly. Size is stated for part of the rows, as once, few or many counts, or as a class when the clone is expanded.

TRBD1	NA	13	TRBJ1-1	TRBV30	TGTGCCTGGACCGGGACAGCGAACACTGAAGCTTTCTTT	CAWTGTANTEAFF
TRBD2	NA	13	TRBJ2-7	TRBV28	TGTGCCAGCAAGTTTAGCGGGAGTAAACAGCAGTACTTC	CASKFSGSKQQYF
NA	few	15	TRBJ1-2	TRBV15	TGTGCCACCAGCAGCGGACAGTACTCTAACTATGGCTACACCTTC	CATSSGQYSNYGYTF
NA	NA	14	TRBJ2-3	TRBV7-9	TGTGCCAGCAGCCAAGGGGTGGGGACAGATACGCAGTATTTT	CASSQGVGTDTQYF
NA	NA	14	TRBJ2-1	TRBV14	TGTGCCAGCAGCCAGAGGGGACTGTACAATGAGCAGTTCTTC	CASSQRGLYNEQFF
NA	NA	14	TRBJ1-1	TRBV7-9	TGTGCCAGCAGCTCCACCGGGAGGAGCACTGAAGCTTTCTTT	CASSSTGRSTEAFF
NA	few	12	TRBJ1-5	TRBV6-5	TGTGCCAGCAGAGAGGGAAGGCAGCCCCAGCATTTT	CASREGRQPQHF
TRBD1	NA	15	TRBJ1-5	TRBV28	TGTGCCAGCAGCGTCCAGGGGGTTAGGGGTCAGCCCCAGCATTTT	CASSVQGVRGQPQHF
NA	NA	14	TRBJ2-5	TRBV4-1	TGCGCCAGCAGAAAGATAGGGGATATAGGGACCCAGTACTTC	CASRKIGDIGTQYF
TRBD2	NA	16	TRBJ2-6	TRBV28	TGTGCCAGCAAAGGCGGGGGTTTCTCTGGGGCCAACGTCCTGACTTTC	CASKGGGFSGANVLTF
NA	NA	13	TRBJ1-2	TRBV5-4	TGTGCCAGCAGCCTCCAGGAAAACTATGGCTACACCTTC	CASSLQENYGYTF
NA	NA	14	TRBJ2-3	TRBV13	TGTGCCAGCAGCTTACTAGCCGGGACAGATACGCAGTATTTT	CASSLLAGTDTQYF
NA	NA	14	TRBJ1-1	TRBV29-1	TGCAGCGTAAAAGATGGGGAGGGGAACACTGAAGCTTTCTTT	CSVKDGEGNTEAFF
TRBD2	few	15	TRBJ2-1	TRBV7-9	TGTGCCAGCAGCACCGGGACTAGCGGGACCAATGAGCAGTTCTTC	CASSTGTSGTNEQFF
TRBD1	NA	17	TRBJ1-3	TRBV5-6	TGTGCCAGCAGCTTGGTGGGGACAGATTACTCTGGAAACACCATATATTTT	CASSLVGTDYSGNTIYF
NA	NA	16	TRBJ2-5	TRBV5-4	TGTGCCAGCAGCTTGAGGTCTAGCGCCCTCCAAGAGACCCAGTACTTC	CASSLRSSALQETQYF
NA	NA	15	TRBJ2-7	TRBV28	TGTGCCAGCAGTCCCCGGGGGACCCCCTCCTACGAGCAGTACTTC	CASSPRGTPSYEQYF
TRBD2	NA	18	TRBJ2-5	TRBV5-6	TGTGCCAGCAGCTTTGGGACTAGCGGGAGACGGAAGGGGGAGACCCAGTACTTC	CASSFGTSGRRKGETQYF
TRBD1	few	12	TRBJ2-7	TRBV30	TGTGCCTGGGATGGGGACAGCTACGAGCAGTACTTC	CAWDGDSYEQYF
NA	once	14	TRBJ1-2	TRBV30	TGTGCCTGCCCGAACGGGACTACAGAATCTGGCTACACCTTC	CACPNGTTESGYTF
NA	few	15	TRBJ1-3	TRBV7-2	TGTGCCAGCAGCTTACAACTCATCTCTGGAAACACCATATATTTT	CASSLQLISGNTIYF
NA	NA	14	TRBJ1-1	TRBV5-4	TGTGCCAGCAGCCCGGACAGAATGAACACTGAAGCTTTCTTT	CASSPDRMNTEAFF
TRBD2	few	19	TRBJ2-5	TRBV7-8	TGTGCCAGCAGCTCCTTAGCTCCTACTAGCGGGCCTTCCCAAGAGACCCAGTACTTC	CASSSLAPTSGPSQETQYF
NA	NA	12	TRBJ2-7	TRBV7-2	TGTGCCAGCTCGGACTGGAACTACGAGCAGTACTTC	CASSDWNYEQYF
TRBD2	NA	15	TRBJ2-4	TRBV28	TGTGCCAGCAGTGAAGGGCGGGAGTGGGGAAACATTCAGTACTTC	CASSEGREWGNIQYF
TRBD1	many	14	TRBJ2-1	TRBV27	TGTGCCAGCAGCCCAGGGACAGTCCCAACTGAGCAGTTCTTC	CASSPGTVPTEQFF
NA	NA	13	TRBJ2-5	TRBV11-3	TGTGCCAGCAGTCAAGAAAGCGAAGAGACCCAGTACTTC	CASSQESEETQYF
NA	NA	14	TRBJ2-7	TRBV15	TGTGCCACCAGCAACGGCGGTAGCTCCTACGAGCAGTACTTC	CATSNGGSSYEQYF
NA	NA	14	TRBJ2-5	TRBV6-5	TGTGCCAGCAGTTACTCCGACAGCCAAGAGACCCAGTACTTC	CASSYSDSQETQYF
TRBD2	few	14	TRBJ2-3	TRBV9	TGTGCCAGCAGCGCTAGCGGGAAGGCAGATACGCAGTATTTT	CASSASGKADTQYF